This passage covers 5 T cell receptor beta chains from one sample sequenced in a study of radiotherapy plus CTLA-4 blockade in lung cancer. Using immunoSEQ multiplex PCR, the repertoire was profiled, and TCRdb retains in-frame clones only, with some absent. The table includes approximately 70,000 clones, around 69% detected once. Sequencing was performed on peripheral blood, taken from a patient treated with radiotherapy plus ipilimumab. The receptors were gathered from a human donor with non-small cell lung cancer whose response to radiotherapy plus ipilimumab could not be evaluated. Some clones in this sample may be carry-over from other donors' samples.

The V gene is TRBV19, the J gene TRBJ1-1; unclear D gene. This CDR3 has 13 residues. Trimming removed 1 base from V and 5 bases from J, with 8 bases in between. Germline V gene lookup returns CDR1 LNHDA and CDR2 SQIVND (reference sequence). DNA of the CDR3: TGTGCCAGTAGTATAGGGAGAGTGACTGAAGCTTTCTTT. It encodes CASSIGRVTEAFF. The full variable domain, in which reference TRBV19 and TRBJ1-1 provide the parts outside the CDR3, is DGGITQSPKYLFRKEGQNVTLSCEQNLNHDAMYWYRQDPGQGLRLIYYSQIVNDFQKGDIAEGYSVSREKKESFPLTVTSAQKNPTAFYLCASSIGRVTEAFFGQGTRLTVV.

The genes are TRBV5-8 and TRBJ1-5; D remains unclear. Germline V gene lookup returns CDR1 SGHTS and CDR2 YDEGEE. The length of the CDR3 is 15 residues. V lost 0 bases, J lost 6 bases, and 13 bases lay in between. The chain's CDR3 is CASSLDAVRRQPQHF. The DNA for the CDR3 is TGTGCCAGCAGCTTGGATGCGGTGCGGCGTCAGCCCCAGCATTTT.

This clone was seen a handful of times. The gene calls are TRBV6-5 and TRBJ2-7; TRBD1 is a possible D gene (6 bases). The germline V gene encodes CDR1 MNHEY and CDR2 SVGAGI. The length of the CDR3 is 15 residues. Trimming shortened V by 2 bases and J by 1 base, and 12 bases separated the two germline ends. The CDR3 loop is CASSYQRDISYEQYF. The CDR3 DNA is TGTGCCAGCAGTTACCAACGGGACATTTCCTACGAGCAGTACTTC.

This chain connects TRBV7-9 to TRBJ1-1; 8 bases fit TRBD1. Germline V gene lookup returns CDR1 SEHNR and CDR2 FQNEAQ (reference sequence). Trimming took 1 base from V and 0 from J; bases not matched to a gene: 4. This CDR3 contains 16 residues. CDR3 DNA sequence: TGTGCCAGCAGCTTAGAGGCAGGGGGCGTGAACACTGAAGCTTTCTTT. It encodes CASSLEAGGVNTEAFF.

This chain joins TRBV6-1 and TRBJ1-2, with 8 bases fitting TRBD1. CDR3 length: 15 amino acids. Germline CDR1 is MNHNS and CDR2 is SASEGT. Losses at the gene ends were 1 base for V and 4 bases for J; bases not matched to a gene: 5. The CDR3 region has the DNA TGTGCCAGCAGTGAAGTACAGGGGGGAGGCTATGGCTACACCTTC. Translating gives CASSEVQGGGYGYTF.